The T cell receptor (beta chain) described here comes from a study of beta chain features in type 1 diabetes. The V gene lost 0 bases and the J gene lost 9 bases, with 11 bases spanning the gap. The CDR3 extends over 13 amino acids. Germline V gene data show CDR1 as KGHSH and CDR2 as LQKENI. Sequenced material consisted of expressed TCRB transcripts (all of the isolated RNA was reverse transcribed). Some clones are missing from TCRdb's copy, which holds only in-frame ones; the method was immunoSEQ multiplex PCR. The table shows roughly 60,000 clones, with roughly three fifths occurring only once. The TCR sequence derives from a woman in her late teens or twenties in good health. Sequenced: Tregs from blood. This chain joins TRBV18 and TRBJ1-2; tentatively, D is TRBD1 (5 bases). The CDR3 region is CASSPPVTASYTF. CDR3 sequence (DNA): TGTGCCAGCTCACCACCTGTGACAGCCAGCTACACCTTC.